The 7 T cell receptor beta chains below all came from one sample that was sequenced in a study of cytomegalovirus exposure and HLA in healthy donors. PCR involved 60 Vbeta and 13 Jbeta primers. Here immunoSEQ multiplex PCR was the method, and the copy in TCRdb shows in-frame clones only, minus some. The sample has 80,000 or so clones. Sequenced: PBMCs. The receptors originated from a woman in her twenties or thirties in good health and CMV-seronegative.

This chain joins TRBV5-6 and TRBJ2-7, with 9 nucleotides matching TRBD2. The CDR3 runs to 13 residues. J gave up 6 bases and V 4 bases, and 5 bases lay outside the gene matches. Germline V CDR1 and CDR2: SGHDT, YYEEEE. CDR3 region: CASSLPRGGEQYF. CDR3 DNA: TGTGCCAGCAGCCTACCGCGGGGGGGCGAGCAGTACTTC.

The chain has TRBV5-6 and TRBJ2-1, with 12 bases lining up with TRBD2. The germline V gene has CDR1 SGHDT and CDR2 YYEEEE. The CDR3 loop spans 17 amino acids. Trimming took 4 bases from V and 2 from J; bases not matched to a gene: 7. The CDR3 nucleotides are TGTGCCAGCAGCCCCTCTAGCGGGAGGGCCCCCTACAATGAGCAGTTCTTC. Protein sequence: CASSPSSGRAPYNEQFF.

The CDR3 bases are TGTGCCTGGAGCTCACAGGGACTAGCGGCCCCACACAACGAGCAGTACTTC. It yields the protein CAWSSQGLAAPHNEQYF. The genes are TRBV30 and TRBJ2-7; TRBD2 matches 11 bases. J was trimmed by 5 bases and V by 3 bases; bases with no gene match: 15. The CDR3 sequence is 17 residues long. Germline lookup yields CDR1 GTSNPN and CDR2 SVGIG (reference sequence).

This chain connects TRBV30 to TRBJ2-2; 10 nucleotides line up with TRBD2. CDR1 is GTSNPN and CDR2 is SVGIG in the germline V gene (reference sequence). The J segment lost 7 bases and the V segment lost 6 bases, leaving 8 bases of the junction unmatched. The CDR3 length is 14 residues. The CDR3 loop is CACRQREGYGELFF. CDR3 DNA sequence: TGTGCCTGTCGGCAGCGGGAGGGTTACGGGGAGCTGTTTTTT.

The chain employs TRBV6-1 and TRBJ2-5; 11 bases match TRBD2. The CDR3 spans 16 residues. The V gene's germline CDR1 is MNHNS and CDR2 SASEGT. The junction had 6 bases not matched to a gene; V was cut back by 4 bases and J by 2 bases. Written as DNA, the CDR3 is TGTGCCAGCAGTGCCCCTAGCGGGGGGTCTCAAGAGACCCAGTACTTC. This translates into CASSAPSGGSQETQYF.

The genes are TRBV7-2 and TRBJ2-7; TRBD1 is a possible D gene (6 bases). This CDR3 contains 14 residues. Trimming left V 0 bases short and J 3 bases short, with 9 bases between. Per germline, CDR1 SGHTA and CDR2 FQGNSA. CDR3: CASSLAGRGYEQYF. CDR3 bases: TGTGCCAGCAGCTTAGCGGGCAGGGGCTACGAGCAGTACTTC.

V gene TRBV27 combines with J gene TRBJ2-7, with D tentatively TRBD1 (6 bases). CDR3 length: 13 residues. Germline V gene sequence: CDR1 MNHEY, CDR2 SMNVEV (reference sequence). V lost 4 bases and J lost 3, with 10 bases in between. The CDR3 nucleotides are TGTGCCAGCAGTTATGGCAGGGGCTACGAGCAGTACTTC. It yields the protein CASSYGRGYEQYF.